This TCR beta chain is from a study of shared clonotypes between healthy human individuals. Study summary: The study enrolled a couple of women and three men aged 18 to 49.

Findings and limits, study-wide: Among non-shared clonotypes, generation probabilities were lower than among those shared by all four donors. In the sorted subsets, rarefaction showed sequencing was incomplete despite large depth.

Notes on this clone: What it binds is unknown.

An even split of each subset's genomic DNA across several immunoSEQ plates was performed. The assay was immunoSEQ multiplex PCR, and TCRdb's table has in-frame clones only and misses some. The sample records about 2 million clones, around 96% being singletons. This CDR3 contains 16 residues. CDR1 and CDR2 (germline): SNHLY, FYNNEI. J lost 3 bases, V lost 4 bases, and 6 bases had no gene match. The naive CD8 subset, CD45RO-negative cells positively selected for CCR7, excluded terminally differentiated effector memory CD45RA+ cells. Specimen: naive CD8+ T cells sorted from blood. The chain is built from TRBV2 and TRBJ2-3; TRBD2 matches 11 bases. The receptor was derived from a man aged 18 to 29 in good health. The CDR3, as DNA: TGTGCCAGCAGTGTGGAGACTAGCGGGATGACAGATACGCAGTATTTT. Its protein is CASSVETSGMTDTQYF. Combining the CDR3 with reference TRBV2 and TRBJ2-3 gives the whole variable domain EPEVTQTPSHQVTQMGQEVILRCVPISNHLYFYWYRQILGQKVEFLVSFYNNEISEKSEIFDDQFSVERPDGSNFTLKIRSTKLEDSAMYFCASSVETSGMTDTQYFGPGTRLTVL.